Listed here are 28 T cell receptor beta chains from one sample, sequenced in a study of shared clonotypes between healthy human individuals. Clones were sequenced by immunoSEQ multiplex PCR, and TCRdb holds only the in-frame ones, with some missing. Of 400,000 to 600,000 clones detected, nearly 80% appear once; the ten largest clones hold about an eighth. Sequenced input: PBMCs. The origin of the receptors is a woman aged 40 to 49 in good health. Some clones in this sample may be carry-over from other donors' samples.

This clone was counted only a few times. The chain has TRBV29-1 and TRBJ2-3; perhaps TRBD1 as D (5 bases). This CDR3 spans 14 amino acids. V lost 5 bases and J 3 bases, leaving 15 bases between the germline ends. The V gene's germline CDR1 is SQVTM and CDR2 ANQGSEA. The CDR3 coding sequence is TGCAGCGTTAGCGTGGGTGGGGCGACAGATACGCAGTATTTT. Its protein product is CSVSVGGATDTQYF.

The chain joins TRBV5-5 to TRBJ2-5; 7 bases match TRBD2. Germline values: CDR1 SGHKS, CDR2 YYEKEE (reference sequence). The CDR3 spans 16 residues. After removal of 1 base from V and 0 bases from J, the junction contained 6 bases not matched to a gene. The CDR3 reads CASSLLGGMYQETQYF. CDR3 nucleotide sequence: TGTGCCAGCAGCTTGTTGGGGGGGATGTACCAAGAGACCCAGTACTTC.

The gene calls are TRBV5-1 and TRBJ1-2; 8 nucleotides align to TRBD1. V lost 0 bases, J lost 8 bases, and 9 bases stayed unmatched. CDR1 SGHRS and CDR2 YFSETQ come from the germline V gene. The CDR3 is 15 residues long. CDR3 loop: CASSLVQGVIGGYTF. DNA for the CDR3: TGCGCCAGCAGCTTGGTACAGGGGGTTATCGGCGGCTACACCTTC.

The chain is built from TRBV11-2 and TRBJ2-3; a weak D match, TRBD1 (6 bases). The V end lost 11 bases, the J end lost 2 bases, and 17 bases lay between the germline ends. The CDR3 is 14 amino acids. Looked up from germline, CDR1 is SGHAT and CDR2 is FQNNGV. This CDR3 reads CASRGTTSTDTQYF. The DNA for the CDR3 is TGTGCCTCGAGGGGGACGACCTCCACAGATACGCAGTATTTT.

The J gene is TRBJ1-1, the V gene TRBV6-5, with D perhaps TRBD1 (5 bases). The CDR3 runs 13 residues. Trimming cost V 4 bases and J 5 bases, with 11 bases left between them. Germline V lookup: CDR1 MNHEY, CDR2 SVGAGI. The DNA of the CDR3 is TGTGCCAGCAGTTCGGATAGGGGTACTGAAGCTTTCTTT. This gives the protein CASSSDRGTEAFF.

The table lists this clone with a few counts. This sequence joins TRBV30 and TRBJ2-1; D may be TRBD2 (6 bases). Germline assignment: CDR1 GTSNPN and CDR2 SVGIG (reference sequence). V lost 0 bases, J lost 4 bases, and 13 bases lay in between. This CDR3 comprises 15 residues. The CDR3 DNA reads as TGTGCCTGGAGTGTCGAGGCGGGAACGTACAATGAGCAGTTCTTC. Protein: CAWSVEAGTYNEQFF.

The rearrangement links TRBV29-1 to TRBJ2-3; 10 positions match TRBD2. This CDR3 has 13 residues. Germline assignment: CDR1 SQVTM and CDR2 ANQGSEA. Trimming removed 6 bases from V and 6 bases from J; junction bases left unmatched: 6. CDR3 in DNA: TGCAGCGTCCAACTAGCGGGACTGGATACGCAGTATTTT. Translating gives CSVQLAGLDTQYF.

For the CDR3, the DNA is TGTGCCAGCAGCTTAGTCCCAGGGATGAACACTGAAGCTTTCTTT. The encoded protein is CASSLVPGMNTEAFF. The rearrangement links TRBV7-6 to TRBJ1-1, with D maybe TRBD1 (5 bases). V was cut by 1 base and J by 0 bases, with 9 bases left in between. The CDR3 length is 15 residues. From germline, CDR1 is SGHVS and CDR2 FNYEAQ.

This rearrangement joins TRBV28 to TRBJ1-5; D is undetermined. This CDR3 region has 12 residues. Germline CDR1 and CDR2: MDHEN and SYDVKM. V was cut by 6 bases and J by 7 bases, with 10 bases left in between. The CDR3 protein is CASSLIGQPQHF. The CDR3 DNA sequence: TGTGCCAGCAGCCTCATTGGCCAGCCCCAGCATTTT.

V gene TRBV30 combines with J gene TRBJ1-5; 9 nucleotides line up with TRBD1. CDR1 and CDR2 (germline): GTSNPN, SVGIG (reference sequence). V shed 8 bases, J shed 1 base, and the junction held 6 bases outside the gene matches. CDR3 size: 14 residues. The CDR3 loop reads CAARTGVSNQPQHF. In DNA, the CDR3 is TGTGCCGCCCGGACAGGGGTCAGCAATCAGCCCCAGCATTTT.

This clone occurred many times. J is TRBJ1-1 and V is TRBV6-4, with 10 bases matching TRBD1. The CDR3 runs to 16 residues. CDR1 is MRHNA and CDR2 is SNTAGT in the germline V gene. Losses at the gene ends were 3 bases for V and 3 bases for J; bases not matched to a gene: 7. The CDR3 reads CASSESTGGEYTEAFF. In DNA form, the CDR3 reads TGTGCCAGCAGTGAATCGACAGGGGGCGAGTACACTGAAGCTTTCTTT.

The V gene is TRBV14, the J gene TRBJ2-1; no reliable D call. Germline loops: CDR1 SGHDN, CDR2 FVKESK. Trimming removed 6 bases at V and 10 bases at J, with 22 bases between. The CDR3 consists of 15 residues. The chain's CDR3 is CASRDHGTPLPEQFF. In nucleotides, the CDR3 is TGTGCCAGCAGGGACCACGGTACCCCCCTCCCAGAGCAGTTCTTC. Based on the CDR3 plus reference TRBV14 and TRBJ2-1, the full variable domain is EAGVTQFPSHSVIEKGQTVTLRCDPISGHDNLYWYRRVMGKEIKFLLHFVKESKQDESGMPNNRFLAERTGGTYSTLKVQPAELEDSGVYFCASRDHGTPLPEQFFGPGTRLTVL.

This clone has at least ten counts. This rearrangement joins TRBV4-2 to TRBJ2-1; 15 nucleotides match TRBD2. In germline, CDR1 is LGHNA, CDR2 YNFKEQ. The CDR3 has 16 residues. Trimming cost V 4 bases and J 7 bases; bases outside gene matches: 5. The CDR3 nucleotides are TGTGCCAGCAGCCCTTGGACTAGCGGGAGGGGGAATGAGCAGTTCTTC. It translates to CASSPWTSGRGNEQFF.

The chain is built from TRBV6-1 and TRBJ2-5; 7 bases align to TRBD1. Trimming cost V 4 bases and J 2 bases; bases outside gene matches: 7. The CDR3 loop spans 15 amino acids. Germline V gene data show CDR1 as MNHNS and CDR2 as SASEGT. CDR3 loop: CASSVSPTGQETQYF. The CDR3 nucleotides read TGTGCCAGCAGTGTCTCCCCGACAGGGCAAGAGACCCAGTACTTC.

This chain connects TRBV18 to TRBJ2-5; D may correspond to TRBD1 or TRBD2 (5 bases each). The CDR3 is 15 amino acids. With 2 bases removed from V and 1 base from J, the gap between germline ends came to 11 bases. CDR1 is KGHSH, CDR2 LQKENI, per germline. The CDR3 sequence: CASSPGAGSQETQYF. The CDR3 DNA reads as TGTGCCAGCTCACCAGGGGCAGGGAGCCAAGAGACCCAGTACTTC.

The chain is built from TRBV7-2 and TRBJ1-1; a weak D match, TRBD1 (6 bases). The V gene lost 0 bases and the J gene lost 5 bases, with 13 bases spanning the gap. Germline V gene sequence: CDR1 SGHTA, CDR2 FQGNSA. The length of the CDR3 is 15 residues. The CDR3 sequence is CASSLAAGVGTEAFF. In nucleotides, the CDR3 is TGTGCCAGCAGCTTAGCCGCAGGGGTTGGGACTGAAGCTTTCTTT.

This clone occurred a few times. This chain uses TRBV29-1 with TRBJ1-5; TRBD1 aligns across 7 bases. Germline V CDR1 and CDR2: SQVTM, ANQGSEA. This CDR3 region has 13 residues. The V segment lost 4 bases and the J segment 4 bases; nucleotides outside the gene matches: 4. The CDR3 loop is CSVGQGTNQPQHF. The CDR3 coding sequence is TGCAGCGTTGGACAGGGTACGAATCAGCCCCAGCATTTT.

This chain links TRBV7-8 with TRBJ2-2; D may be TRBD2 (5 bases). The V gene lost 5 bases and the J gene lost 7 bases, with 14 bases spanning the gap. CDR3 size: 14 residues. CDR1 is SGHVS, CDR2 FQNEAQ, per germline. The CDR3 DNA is TGTGCCAGCAGCCTAAGGCCTAGCTTCGGGGAGCTGTTTTTT. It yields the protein CASSLRPSFGELFF.

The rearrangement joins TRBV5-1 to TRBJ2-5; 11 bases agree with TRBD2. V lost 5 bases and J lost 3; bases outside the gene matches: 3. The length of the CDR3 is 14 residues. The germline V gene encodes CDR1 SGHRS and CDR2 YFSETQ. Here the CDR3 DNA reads TGCGCCAGCAGGGGGACTAGCGGAGAAGAGACCCAGTACTTC. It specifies CASRGTSGEETQYF.

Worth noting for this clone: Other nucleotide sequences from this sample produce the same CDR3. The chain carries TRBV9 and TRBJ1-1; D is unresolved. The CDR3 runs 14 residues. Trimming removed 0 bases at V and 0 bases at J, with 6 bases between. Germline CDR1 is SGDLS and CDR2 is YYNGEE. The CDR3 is CASSVDGVNTEAFF. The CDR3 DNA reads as TGTGCCAGCAGCGTAGACGGTGTGAACACTGAAGCTTTCTTT.

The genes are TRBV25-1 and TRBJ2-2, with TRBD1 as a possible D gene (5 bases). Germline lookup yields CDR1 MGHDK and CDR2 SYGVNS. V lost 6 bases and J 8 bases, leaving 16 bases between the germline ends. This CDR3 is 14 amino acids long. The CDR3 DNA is TGTGCCAGCAGGGGGCCAAGAACACCGGGGGAGCTGTTTTTT. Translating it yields CASRGPRTPGELFF.

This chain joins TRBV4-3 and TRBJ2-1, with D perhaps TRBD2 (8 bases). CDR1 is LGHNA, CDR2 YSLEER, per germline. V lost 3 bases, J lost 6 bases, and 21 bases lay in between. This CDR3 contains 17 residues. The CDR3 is CASSHPRGAGGPNEQFF. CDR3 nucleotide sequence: TGCGCCAGCAGCCACCCCAGGGGGGCGGGAGGTCCCAATGAGCAGTTCTTC.

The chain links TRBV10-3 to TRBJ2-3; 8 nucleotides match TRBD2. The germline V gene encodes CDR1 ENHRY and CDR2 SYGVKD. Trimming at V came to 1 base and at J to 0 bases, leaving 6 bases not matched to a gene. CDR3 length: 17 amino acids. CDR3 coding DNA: TGTGCCATCAGTGAGTTTCTACTAGCGGATAGCACAGATACGCAGTATTTT. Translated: CAISEFLLADSTDTQYF.

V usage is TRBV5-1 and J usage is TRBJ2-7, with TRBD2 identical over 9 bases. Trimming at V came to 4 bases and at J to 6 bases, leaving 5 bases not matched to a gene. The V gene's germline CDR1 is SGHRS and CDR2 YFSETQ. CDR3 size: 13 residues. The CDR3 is CASSDGLAFEQYF. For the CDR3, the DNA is TGCGCCAGCAGCGACGGACTAGCGTTCGAGCAGTACTTC.

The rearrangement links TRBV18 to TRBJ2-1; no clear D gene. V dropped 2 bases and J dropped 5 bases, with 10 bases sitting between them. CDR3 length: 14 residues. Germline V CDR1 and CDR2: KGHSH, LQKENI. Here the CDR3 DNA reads TGTGCCAGCTCACCAGGTCATGGTAACAATGAGCAGTTCTTC. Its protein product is CASSPGHGNNEQFF.

This CDR3 is CASSSGLAGQDNEQFF. DNA of the CDR3: TGTGCCAGCAGTTCAGGACTAGCGGGGCAGGACAATGAGCAGTTCTTC. J is TRBJ2-1 and V is TRBV28; 12 positions match TRBD2. Germline CDR1 MDHEN, CDR2 SYDVKM. This CDR3 comprises 16 residues. V gave up 4 bases and J gave up 5 bases; unmatched junction bases: 6.

The CDR3 coding sequence is TGTGCCAGTAGTATTTGGGACGGGGAGCTGTTTTTT. It encodes CASSIWDGELFF. This rearrangement joins TRBV19 to TRBJ2-2, with no clear D. This CDR3 is 12 amino acids long. Germline-derived CDR1 and CDR2 are LNHDA and SQIVND (reference sequence). Trimming removed 3 bases at V and 7 bases at J, with 6 bases between.

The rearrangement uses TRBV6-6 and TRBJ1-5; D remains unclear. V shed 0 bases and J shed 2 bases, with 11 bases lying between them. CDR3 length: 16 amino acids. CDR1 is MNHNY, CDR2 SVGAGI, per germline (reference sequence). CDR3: CASSYSFDWGNQPQHF. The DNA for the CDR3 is TGTGCCAGCAGTTACTCGTTTGACTGGGGCAATCAGCCCCAGCATTTT.